The 22 T cell receptor beta chains in this list originate from one sample, sequenced in a study of blood T cell repertoires in COVID-19. Measured with immunoSEQ multiplex PCR; TCRdb has only the in-frame clones, and not every one. The sample comprises 120,000 to 150,000 clones, more than 80% of which are singletons, and 5.5% to 8% rests with the top ten. The specimen was peripheral blood. Receptors originate from a human donor in a cohort sampled during active COVID-19.

V and J are TRBV18 and TRBJ2-5, with 10 bases fitting TRBD1. Germline V gene lookup returns CDR1 KGHSH and CDR2 LQKENI. Germline trimming cut 3 bases from V and 3 bases from J; bases unmatched to any gene: 4. CDR3 size: 15 residues. In DNA form, the CDR3 reads TGTGCCAGCTCACCGGGACAGGGGAGAGAAGAGACCCAGTACTTC. This encodes CASSPGQGREETQYF.

This CDR3 reads CASVKTGYGYTF. CDR3 DNA: TGTGCCAGCGTTAAGACAGGGTACGGCTACACCTTC. The gene calls are TRBV28 and TRBJ1-2, with 7 bases identical to TRBD1. Germline CDR1 is MDHEN and CDR2 is SYDVKM. Trimming cost V 8 bases and J 8 bases; bases outside gene matches: 8. The CDR3 contains 12 residues.

The chain is built from TRBV6-5 and TRBJ1-2, with 7 bases matching TRBD1. V trimming: 6 bases; J trimming: 7 bases; junction bases outside the gene matches: 5. The CDR3 spans 12 residues. Germline assignment: CDR1 MNHEY and CDR2 SVGAGI. CDR3 in amino acids: CASRLAGGGYTF. The DNA for the CDR3 is TGTGCCAGCAGACTCGCAGGGGGTGGCTACACCTTC.

This clone has just one count. The CDR3 coding sequence is TGTGCCAGTAAGGGACAGGGCACCTACGAGCAGTACTTC. As protein: CASKGQGTYEQYF. The chain is built from TRBV19 and TRBJ2-7, with 9 bases fitting TRBD1. CDR3 length equals 13 residues. Per the germline V gene, CDR1 is LNHDA and CDR2 is SQIVND (reference sequence). V was pared by 7 bases and J by 2 bases, with 3 bases of the junction left unmatched. Variable domain in full (rest from reference TRBV19 and TRBJ2-7): DGGITQSPKYLFRKEGQNVTLSCEQNLNHDAMYWYRQDPGQGLRLIYYSQIVNDFQKGDIAEGYSVSREKKESFPLTVTSAQKNPTAFYLCASKGQGTYEQYFGPGTRLTVT.

The chain carries TRBV23-1 and TRBJ2-4, with 7 bases lining up with TRBD1. TRBV23-1 is flagged as an ORF with uncertain function. With 0 bases clipped from V and 0 bases from J, the junction kept 5 bases outside the gene matches. The CDR3 has 17 amino acids. Written as DNA, the CDR3 is TGCGCCAGCAGTCAATCGGGGACAGACTTAGCCAAAAACATTCAGTACTTC. It encodes CASSQSGTDLAKNIQYF.

This chain joins TRBV27 and TRBJ2-2; TRBD2 is a possible D gene (7 bases). V lost 8 bases and J lost 6, with 31 bases in between. Germline assignment: CDR1 MNHEY and CDR2 SMNVEV (reference sequence). The CDR3 is 19 residues long. For the CDR3, the DNA is TGTGCCAGCTCTCGTTGGGTTCCCGGTCCACAGGGAGGGCCCGGGGAGCTGTTTTTT. Translation gives CASSRWVPGPQGGPGELFF.

The J gene is TRBJ2-7, the V gene TRBV9; a weak D match, TRBD2 (6 bases). The CDR3 contains 14 residues. Germline V lookup: CDR1 SGDLS, CDR2 YYNGEE. V lost 4 bases, J lost 1 base, and 12 bases lay in between. The CDR3 loop is CASSPRDFSYEQYF. CDR3 nucleotides: TGTGCCAGCAGCCCGCGGGACTTTTCCTACGAGCAGTACTTC.

The rearrangement links TRBV7-9 to TRBJ1-2; D uncertain. The V and J ends lost 5 bases and 14 bases respectively, with 15 bases between them. Germline values: CDR1 SEHNR, CDR2 FQNEAQ (reference sequence). This CDR3 spans 11 amino acids. DNA for the CDR3: TGTGCCAGCAGCCCGCGGGCGGCGCTGACCTTC. Residues: CASSPRAALTF. Full variable domain (remainder filled in from reference TRBV7-9 and TRBJ1-2): DTGVSQNPRHKITKRGQNVTFRCDPISEHNRLYWYRQTLGQGPEFLTYFQNEAQLEKSRLLSDRFSAERPKGSFSTLEIQRTEQGDSAMYLCASSPRAALTFGSGTRLTVV.

The chain is built from TRBV11-2 and TRBJ2-1, with 7 bases fitting TRBD2. Germline V CDR1 and CDR2: SGHAT, FQNNGV. The CDR3 sequence is 16 residues long. V shed 7 bases and J 7 bases; nucleotides not matched to a gene: 16. The CDR3 nucleotides are TGTGCCAGCAACTCGATCCGGGGGGACCTTGGGAATGAGCAGTTCTTC. It codes for CASNSIRGDLGNEQFF.

The chain has TRBV30 and TRBJ2-5; TRBD2 agrees at 7 bases. Germline trimming cut 2 bases from V and 4 bases from J; bases unmatched to any gene: 1. Looked up from germline, CDR1 is GTSNPN and CDR2 is SVGIG (reference sequence). The CDR3 has 12 residues. Written as DNA, the CDR3 is TGTGCCTGGAGTTGGGGGGGAGAGACCCAGTACTTC. Residues: CAWSWGGETQYF.

This clone occurred once. The rearrangement uses TRBV4-1 and TRBJ1-6, with D unresolved. The CDR3 has 16 amino acids. The germline V and J ends were trimmed by 4 bases and 6 bases, with 16 bases remaining between them. Germline V CDR1 and CDR2: MGHRA, YSYEKL. CDR3 nucleotide sequence: TGCGCCAGCAGCCCTCAAAGTGCGGGGATTAATTCACCCCTCCACTTT. Protein sequence: CASSPQSAGINSPLHF.

V gene TRBV27 combines with J gene TRBJ1-5; D is unresolved. CDR1 is MNHEY, CDR2 SMNVEV, per germline (reference sequence). V lost 0 bases, J lost 7 bases, and 10 bases lay in between. CDR3 length equals 14 residues. CDR3 loop: CASSLSLGRQPQHF. In DNA, the CDR3 is TGTGCCAGCAGTTTATCCCTGGGGAGACAGCCCCAGCATTTT.

J is TRBJ2-3 and V is TRBV30, with D maybe TRBD1 (5 bases). CDR1 is GTSNPN, CDR2 SVGIG, per germline (reference sequence). There are 16 residues in the CDR3. V was pared by 4 bases and J by 3 bases, with 20 bases between. The CDR3 spells CAWTGRAIRGTDTQYF. The CDR3 bases are TGTGCCTGGACTGGCAGGGCCATCCGTGGGACAGATACGCAGTATTTT.

This chain joins TRBV5-1 and TRBJ2-2; 7 nucleotides agree with TRBD1. The CDR3 consists of 14 residues. V gave up 5 bases and J gave up 0 bases; unmatched junction bases: 1. Germline CDR1 and CDR2: SGHRS and YFSETQ. DNA of the CDR3: TGCGCCAGCAGGACAGGGCCGAACACCGGGGAGCTGTTTTTT. Translating gives CASRTGPNTGELFF.

The chain has TRBV5-1 and TRBJ2-7, with 7 bases aligning to TRBD1. This CDR3 has 16 residues. V trimming: 1 base; J trimming: 3 bases; junction bases outside the gene matches: 10. Germline lookup yields CDR1 SGHRS and CDR2 YFSETQ. The CDR3 DNA reads TGCGCCAGCAGCTTGCTACAGGGGCCCCCGTACTACGAGCAGTACTTC. It codes for CASSLLQGPPYYEQYF.

CDR3 region: CSASYREDPTDTQYF. CDR3 DNA: TGCAGTGCTAGTTACCGGGAAGACCCCACAGATACGCAGTATTTT. The chain joins TRBV20-1 to TRBJ2-3, with D possibly being TRBD2 (5 bases). The V gene's germline CDR1 is DFQATT and CDR2 SNEGSKA (reference sequence). This CDR3 has 15 amino acids. The V gene lost 3 bases and the J gene lost 2 bases, with 15 bases spanning the gap.

The gene calls are TRBV19 and TRBJ2-1; TRBD2 agrees at 14 bases. With 5 bases clipped from V and 12 bases from J, the junction kept 9 bases outside the gene matches. Germline V gene lookup returns CDR1 LNHDA and CDR2 SQIVND (reference sequence). This CDR3 is built from 15 residues. As DNA, the CDR3 is TGTGCCAGTAGTCGGACTAGCGGGGGGTACGGTGGGCAGTTCTTC. Amino acid sequence: CASSRTSGGYGGQFF.

This clone was counted once. The chain joins TRBV27 to TRBJ1-2, with D hard to call. The V gene's germline CDR1 is MNHEY and CDR2 SMNVEV (reference sequence). Trimming stripped 2 bases from V and 2 bases from J, with 6 bases between. The CDR3 totals 13 residues. CDR3 coding DNA: TGTGCCAGCAGTTTAACGGAGAACTATGGCTACACCTTC. It encodes CASSLTENYGYTF.

This clone was observed a single time. The CDR3 DNA sequence: TGTGCCAGCAGCGTACAGATATCGGATAACTATGGCTACACCTTC. Its protein is CASSVQISDNYGYTF. The chain carries TRBV7-9 and TRBJ1-2, with unresolved D. Germline-derived CDR1 and CDR2 are SEHNR and FQNEAQ (reference sequence). V was shortened by 5 bases and J by 1 base, with 14 bases between the two germline ends. The CDR3 length is 15 residues.

A few counts support this clone. The chain carries TRBV3-1 (or the pseudogene TRBV3-2) and TRBJ2-1; a possible D gene is TRBD1 (5 bases). The germline V and J ends were trimmed by 4 bases and 5 bases, with 12 bases remaining between them. The CDR3 sequence is 14 residues long. Looked up from germline, CDR1 is LGHDT and CDR2 is YNNKEL (reference sequence). CDR3: CASSPLAGHNEQFF. CDR3 nucleotides: TGTGCCAGCAGCCCCCTGGCAGGGCACAATGAGCAGTTCTTC.

V gene TRBV6-1 combines with J gene TRBJ1-1; no firm D call. The V end was cut by 1 base, the J end by 3 bases, with 12 bases between. The germline V gene encodes CDR1 MNHNS and CDR2 SASEGT. This CDR3 is built from 15 residues. This chain's CDR3 is CASSEEWGGHTEAFF. The CDR3 DNA follows: TGTGCCAGCAGTGAAGAATGGGGAGGGCACACTGAAGCTTTCTTT.

The chain employs TRBV4-1 and TRBJ1-5, with a possible D match to TRBD1 (6 bases). V lost 2 bases and J lost 0, with 17 bases in between. Germline CDR1 and CDR2: MGHRA and YSYEKL. The CDR3 runs 18 residues. Here the CDR3 DNA reads TGCGCCAGCAGCCAAAACCTGGGGGGGGCTTATAGCAATCAGCCCCAGCATTTT. Translated: CASSQNLGGAYSNQPQHF.